The sample holds a few counts of the clone carrying this T cell receptor beta chain. Antigen specificity is unknown. The sample belongs to a study of hypomethylating agent response in myelodysplastic syndrome. Study as a whole: Mean age was around 70 +/- 6 years; diploid cytogenetics predominated. Of about a dozen patients, roughly 5 carried TET2, the most frequent mutation. General observations from the study: Whether shared GLIPH2 clusters recognize novel MDS antigens was not confirmed.

Bulk bone marrow was analyzed without sorting T-cell subsets. Produced via immunoSEQ multiplex PCR; TCRdb's table is partial and in-frame only. This sample has about 4,000 clones; around nine tenths occur once, and the top ten carry around 12%. The origin of this receptor is a human donor with myelodysplastic syndrome. Sample: bone marrow, taken before or after starting hypomethylating agent treatment for myelodysplastic syndrome (not recorded which).

Here the CDR3 reads CASTPTGSNTGELFF. DNA for the CDR3: TGTGCCAGCACCCCGACAGGGTCAAACACCGGGGAGCTGTTTTTT. The chain links TRBV7-9 to TRBJ2-2; 7 bases agree with TRBD1. The V gene's germline CDR1 is SEHNR and CDR2 FQNEAQ (reference sequence). The CDR3 spans 15 residues. Trimming cost V 7 bases and J 2 bases; bases outside gene matches: 7.